A single TCR beta chain is shown here with its context. The antigen remains undetermined. These data belong to a study of PD-1 blockade in classical Hodgkin lymphoma. General study results and limits: Later analyses included only patients treated at least 1 year post-ASCT. Complete responders had baseline diversity similar to newly diagnosed patients. Relative to healthy donors, newly diagnosed patients reportedly had lower baseline TCR diversity, which was reported as lower still in relapsed/refractory patients.

Generated by immunoSEQ multiplex PCR, the TCRdb table keeps only in-frame clones and is missing some. The sample yields 95,000 to 100,000 clones, roughly 89% seen once. Trimming at V came to 10 bases and at J to 2 bases, leaving 19 bases not matched to a gene. The CDR3 runs to 17 residues. Germline-derived CDR1 and CDR2 are LNHDA and SQIVND (reference sequence). Each patient's relapse followed autologous stem cell transplantation, and brentuximab vedotin exposure varied. The TCR comes from a human donor with classical Hodgkin lymphoma. The V and J genes are TRBV19 and TRBJ2-7; 8 nucleotides match TRBD1. The sample was peripheral blood mononuclear cells (PBMCs), taken before the second cycle of nivolumab. The CDR3, as DNA: TGTGCCACTAGCTCGATGCCCCGGACAGGGCCCACCTACGAGCAGTACTTC. It is translated as CATSSMPRTGPTYEQYF.